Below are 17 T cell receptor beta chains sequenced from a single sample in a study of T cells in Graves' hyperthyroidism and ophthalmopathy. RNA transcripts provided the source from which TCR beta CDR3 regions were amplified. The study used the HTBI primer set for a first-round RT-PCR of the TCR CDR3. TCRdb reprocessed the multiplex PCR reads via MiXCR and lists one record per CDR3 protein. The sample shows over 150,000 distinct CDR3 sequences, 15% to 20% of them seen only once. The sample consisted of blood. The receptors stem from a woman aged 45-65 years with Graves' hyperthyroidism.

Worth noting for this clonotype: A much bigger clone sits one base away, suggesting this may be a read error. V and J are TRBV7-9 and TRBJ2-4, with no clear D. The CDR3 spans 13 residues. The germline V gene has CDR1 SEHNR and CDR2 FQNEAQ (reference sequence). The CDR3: CASSLGWKSIQYF. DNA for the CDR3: TGTGCCAGCAGCTTAGGATGGAAAAGCATTCAGTACTTC.

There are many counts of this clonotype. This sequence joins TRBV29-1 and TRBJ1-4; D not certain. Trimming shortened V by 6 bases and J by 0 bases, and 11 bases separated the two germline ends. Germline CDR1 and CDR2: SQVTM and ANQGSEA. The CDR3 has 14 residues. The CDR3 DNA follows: TGCAGCGTACCATTGGACGCAACTAATGAAAAACTGTTTTTT. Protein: CSVPLDATNEKLFF.

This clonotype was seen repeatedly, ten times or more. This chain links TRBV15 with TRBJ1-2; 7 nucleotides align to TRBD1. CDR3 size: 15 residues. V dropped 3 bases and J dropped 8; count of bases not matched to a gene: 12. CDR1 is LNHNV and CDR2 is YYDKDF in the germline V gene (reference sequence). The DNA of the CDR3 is TGTGCCACCAGCAGCCTCCGGGACAGAGCGAACGGCTACACCTTC. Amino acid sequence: CATSSLRDRANGYTF.

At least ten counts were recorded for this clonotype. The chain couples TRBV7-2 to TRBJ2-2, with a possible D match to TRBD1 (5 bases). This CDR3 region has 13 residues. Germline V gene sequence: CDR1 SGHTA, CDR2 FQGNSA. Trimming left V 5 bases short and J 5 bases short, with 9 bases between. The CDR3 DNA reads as TGTGCCAGCAGCCCAGGGCTGACCGGGGAGCTGTTTTTT. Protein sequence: CASSPGLTGELFF.

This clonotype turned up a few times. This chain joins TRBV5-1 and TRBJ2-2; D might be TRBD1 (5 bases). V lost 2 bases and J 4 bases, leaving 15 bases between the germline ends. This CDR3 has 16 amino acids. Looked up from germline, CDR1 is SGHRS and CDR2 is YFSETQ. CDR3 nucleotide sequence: TGCGCCAGCAGCTTACAGGCGGAGAGGAGCACCGGGGAGCTGTTTTTT. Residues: CASSLQAERSTGELFF.

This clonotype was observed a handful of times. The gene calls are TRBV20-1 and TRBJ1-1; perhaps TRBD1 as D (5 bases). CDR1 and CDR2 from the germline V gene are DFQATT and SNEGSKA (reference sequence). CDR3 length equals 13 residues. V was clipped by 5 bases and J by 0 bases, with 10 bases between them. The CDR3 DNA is TGCAGTGCTTGCAGGGATTTGAACACTGAAGCTTTCTTT. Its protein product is CSACRDLNTEAFF.

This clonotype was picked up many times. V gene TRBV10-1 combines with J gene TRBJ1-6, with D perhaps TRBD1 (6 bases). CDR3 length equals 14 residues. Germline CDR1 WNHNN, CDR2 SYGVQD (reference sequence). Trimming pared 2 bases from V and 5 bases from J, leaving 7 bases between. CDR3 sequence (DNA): TGCGCCAGCAGTGAGAGGGGGAATAATTCACCCCTCCACTTT. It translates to CASSERGNNSPLHF.

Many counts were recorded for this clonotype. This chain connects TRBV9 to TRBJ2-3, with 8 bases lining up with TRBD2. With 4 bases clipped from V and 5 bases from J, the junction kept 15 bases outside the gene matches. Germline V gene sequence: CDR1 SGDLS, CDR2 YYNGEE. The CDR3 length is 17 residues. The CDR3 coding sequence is TGTGCCAGCAGCCTCGACCGGGGGGGCCATAGGAAAGATACGCAGTATTTT. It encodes CASSLDRGGHRKDTQYF.

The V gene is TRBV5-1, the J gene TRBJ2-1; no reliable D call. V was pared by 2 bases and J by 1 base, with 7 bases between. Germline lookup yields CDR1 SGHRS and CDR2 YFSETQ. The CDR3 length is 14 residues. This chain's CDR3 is CASSFSGSYNEQFF. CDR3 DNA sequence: TGCGCCAGCAGCTTCTCTGGTTCCTACAATGAGCAGTTCTTC.

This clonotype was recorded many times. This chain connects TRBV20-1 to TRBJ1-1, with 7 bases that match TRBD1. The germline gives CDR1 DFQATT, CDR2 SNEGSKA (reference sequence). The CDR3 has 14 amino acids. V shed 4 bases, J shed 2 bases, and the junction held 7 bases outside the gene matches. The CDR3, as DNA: TGCAGTGCTACCCGGACAGGAACAAACACTGAAGCTTTCTTT. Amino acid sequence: CSATRTGTNTEAFF.

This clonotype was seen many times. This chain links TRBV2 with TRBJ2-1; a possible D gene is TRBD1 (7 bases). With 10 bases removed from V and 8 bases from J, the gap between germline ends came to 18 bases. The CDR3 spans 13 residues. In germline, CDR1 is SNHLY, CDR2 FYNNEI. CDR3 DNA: TGTGCCACCGCCCTCAGGGGGGTGGATGAGCAGTTCTTC. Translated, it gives CATALRGVDEQFF.

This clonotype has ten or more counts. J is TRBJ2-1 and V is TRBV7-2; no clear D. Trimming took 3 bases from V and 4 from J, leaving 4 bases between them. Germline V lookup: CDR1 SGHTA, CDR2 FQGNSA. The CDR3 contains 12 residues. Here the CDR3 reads CASSLVYNEQFF. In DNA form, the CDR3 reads TGTGCCAGCAGCTTGGTTTACAATGAGCAGTTCTTC. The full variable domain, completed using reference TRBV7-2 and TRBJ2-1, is GAGVSQSPSNKVTEKGKDVELRCDPISGHTALYWYRQSLGQGLEFLIYFQGNSAPDKSGLPSDRFSAERTGGSVSTLTIQRTQQEDSAVYLCASSLVYNEQFFGPGTRLTVL.

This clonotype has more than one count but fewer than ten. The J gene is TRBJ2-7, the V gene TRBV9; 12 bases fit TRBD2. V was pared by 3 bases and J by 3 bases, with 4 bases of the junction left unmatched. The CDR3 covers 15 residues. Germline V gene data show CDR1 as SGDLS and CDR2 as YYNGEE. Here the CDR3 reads CASSETSGSLYEQYF. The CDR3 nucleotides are TGTGCCAGCAGCGAGACTAGCGGGAGCCTCTACGAGCAGTACTTC.

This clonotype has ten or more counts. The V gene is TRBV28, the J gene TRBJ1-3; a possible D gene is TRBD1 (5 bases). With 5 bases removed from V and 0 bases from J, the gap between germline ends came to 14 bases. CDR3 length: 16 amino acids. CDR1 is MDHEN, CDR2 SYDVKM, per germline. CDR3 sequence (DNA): TGTGCCAGCAGTACTCCAGGGAAAAGCTCTGGAAACACCATATATTTT. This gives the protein CASSTPGKSSGNTIYF.

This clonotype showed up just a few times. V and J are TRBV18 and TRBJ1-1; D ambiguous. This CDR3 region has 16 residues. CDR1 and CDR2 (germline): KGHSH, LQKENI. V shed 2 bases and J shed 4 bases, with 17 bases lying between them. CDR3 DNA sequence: TGTGCCAGCTCACCATTGAGCACGGTAGGACGCACTGAAGCTTTCTTT. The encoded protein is CASSPLSTVGRTEAFF.

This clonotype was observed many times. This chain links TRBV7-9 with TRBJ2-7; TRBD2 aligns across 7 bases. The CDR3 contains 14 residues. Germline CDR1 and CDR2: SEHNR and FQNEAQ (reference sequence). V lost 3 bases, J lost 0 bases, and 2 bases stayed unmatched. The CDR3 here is CASSFIAGSYEQYF. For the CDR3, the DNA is TGTGCCAGCAGCTTTATAGCGGGCTCCTACGAGCAGTACTTC.

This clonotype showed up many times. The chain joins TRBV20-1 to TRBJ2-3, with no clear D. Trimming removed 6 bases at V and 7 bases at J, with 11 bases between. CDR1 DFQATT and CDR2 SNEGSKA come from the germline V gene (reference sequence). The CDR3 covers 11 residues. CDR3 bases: TGCAGTGCCGGGCTGATTAATACGCAGTATTTT. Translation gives CSAGLINTQYF.